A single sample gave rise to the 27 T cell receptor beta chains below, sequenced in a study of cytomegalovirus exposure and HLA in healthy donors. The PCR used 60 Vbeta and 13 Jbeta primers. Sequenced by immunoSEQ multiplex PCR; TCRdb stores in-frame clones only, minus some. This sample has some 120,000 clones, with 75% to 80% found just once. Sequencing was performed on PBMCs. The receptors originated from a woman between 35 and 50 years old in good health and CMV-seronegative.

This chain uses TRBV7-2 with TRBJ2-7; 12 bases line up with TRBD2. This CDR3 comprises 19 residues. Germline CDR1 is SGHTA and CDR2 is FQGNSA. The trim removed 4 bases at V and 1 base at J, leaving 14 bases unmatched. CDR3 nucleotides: TGTGCCAGCAGCTACCCGACTAGCGGGAGATTTAGGGAGTCCTACGAGCAGTACTTC. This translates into CASSYPTSGRFRESYEQYF.

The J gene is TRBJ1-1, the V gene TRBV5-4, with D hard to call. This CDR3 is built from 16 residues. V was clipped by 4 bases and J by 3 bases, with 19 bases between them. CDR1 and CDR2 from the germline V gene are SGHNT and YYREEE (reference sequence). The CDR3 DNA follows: TGTGCCAGCAGCCAAGACTTGCATCGAGGTTACACTGAAGCTTTCTTT. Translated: CASSQDLHRGYTEAFF.

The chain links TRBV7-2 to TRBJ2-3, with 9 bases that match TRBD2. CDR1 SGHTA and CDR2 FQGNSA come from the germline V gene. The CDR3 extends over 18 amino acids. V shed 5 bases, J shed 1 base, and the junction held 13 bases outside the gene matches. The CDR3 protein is CASSLGGASGTGTDTQYF. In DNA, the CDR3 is TGTGCCAGCAGCCTAGGAGGAGCTAGCGGGACCGGCACAGATACGCAGTATTTT.

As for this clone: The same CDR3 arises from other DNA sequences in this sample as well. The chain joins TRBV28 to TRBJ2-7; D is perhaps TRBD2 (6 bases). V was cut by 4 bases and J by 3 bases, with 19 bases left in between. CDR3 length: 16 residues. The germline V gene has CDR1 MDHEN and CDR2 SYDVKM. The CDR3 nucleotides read TGTGCCAGCAGTTATAGGGGTCCGGGAGATATCTACGAGCAGTACTTC. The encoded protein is CASSYRGPGDIYEQYF.

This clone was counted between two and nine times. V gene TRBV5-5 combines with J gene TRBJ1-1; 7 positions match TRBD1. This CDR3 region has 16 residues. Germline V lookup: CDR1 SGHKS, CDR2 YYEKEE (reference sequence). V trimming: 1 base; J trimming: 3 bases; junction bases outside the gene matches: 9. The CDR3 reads CASSLRHGTVHTEAFF. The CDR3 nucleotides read TGTGCCAGCAGCTTGCGCCATGGGACAGTCCACACTGAAGCTTTCTTT.

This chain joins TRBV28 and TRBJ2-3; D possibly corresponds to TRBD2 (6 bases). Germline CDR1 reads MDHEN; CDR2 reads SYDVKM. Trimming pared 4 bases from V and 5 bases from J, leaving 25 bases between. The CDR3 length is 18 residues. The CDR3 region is CASSCFSGGTFWKDTQYF. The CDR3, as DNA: TGTGCCAGCAGTTGTTTCTCTGGCGGGACCTTTTGGAAAGATACGCAGTATTTT.

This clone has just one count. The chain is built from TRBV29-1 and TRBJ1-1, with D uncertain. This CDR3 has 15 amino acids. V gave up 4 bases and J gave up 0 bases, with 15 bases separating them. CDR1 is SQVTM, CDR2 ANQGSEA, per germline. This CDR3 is CSVAPGWGMNTEAFF. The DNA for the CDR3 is TGCAGCGTTGCCCCGGGGTGGGGAATGAACACTGAAGCTTTCTTT. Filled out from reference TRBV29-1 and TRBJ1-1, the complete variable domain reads SAVISQKPSRDICQRGTSLTIQCQVDSQVTMMFWYRQQPGQSLTLIATANQGSEATYESGFVIDKFPISRPNLTFSTLTVSNMSPEDSSIYLCSVAPGWGMNTEAFFGQGTRLTVV.

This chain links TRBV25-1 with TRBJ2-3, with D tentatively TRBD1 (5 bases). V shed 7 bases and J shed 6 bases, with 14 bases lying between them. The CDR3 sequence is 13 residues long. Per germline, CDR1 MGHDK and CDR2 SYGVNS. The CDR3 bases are TGTGCCAGCATGAGACAGAGACGGGATACGCAGTATTTT. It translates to CASMRQRRDTQYF.

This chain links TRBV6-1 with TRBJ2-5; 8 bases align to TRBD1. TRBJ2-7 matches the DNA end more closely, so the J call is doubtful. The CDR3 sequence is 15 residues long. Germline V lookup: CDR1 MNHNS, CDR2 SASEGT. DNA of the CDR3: TGTGCCAGCAGCGAACCCGGGACAGGAAAATACGAGCAGTACTTC. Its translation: CASSEPGTGKYEQYF.

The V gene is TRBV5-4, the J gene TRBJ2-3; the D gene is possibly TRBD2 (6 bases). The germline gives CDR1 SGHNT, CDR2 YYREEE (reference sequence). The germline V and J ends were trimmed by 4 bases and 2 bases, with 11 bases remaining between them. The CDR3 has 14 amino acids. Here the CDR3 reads CASSTGLFTDTQYF. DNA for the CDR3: TGTGCCAGCAGCACGGGACTTTTCACAGATACGCAGTATTTT.

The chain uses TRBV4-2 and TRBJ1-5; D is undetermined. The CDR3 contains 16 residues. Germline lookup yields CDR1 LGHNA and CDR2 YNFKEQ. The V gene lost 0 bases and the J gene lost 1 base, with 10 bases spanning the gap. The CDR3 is CASSQDYSLSNQPQHF. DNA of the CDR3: TGTGCCAGCAGCCAAGATTACAGCCTCAGCAATCAGCCCCAGCATTTT.

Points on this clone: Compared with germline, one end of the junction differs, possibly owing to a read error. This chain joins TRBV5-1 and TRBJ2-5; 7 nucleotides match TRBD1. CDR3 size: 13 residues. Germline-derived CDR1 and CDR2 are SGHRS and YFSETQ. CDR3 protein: CAGRWTGQETQYF. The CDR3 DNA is TGCGCCGGCAGATGGACAGGCCAAGAGACCCAGTACTTC. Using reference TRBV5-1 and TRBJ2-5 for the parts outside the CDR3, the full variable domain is KAGVTQTPRYLIKTRGQQVTLSCSPISGHRSVSWYQQTPGQGLQFLFEYFSETQRNKGNFPGRFSGRQFSNSRSEMNVSTLELGDSALYLCAGRWTGQETQYFGPGTRLLVL.

The CDR3 DNA follows: TGTGCCAGCACCAAAAGCTGGGAGGGCTACAATGAGCAGTTCTTC. This translates into CASTKSWEGYNEQFF. This sequence joins TRBV11-2 and TRBJ2-1; 7 bases line up with TRBD2. CDR1 is SGHAT, CDR2 FQNNGV, per germline. This CDR3 is built from 15 residues. V lost 7 bases and J lost 3; bases outside the gene matches: 9.

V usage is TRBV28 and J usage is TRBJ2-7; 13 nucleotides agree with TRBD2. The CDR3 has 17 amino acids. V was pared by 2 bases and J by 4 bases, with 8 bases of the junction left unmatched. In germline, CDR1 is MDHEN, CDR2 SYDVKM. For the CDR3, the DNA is TGTGCCAGCAGTTTAACTAGCGGGAGGGCCCGAGGTTACGAGCAGTACTTC. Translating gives CASSLTSGRARGYEQYF.

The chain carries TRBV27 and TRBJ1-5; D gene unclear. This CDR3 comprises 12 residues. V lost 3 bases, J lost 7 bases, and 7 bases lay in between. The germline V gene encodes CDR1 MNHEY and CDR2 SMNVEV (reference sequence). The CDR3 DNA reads TGTGCCAGCAGTTTTGCGGGCCAGCCCCAGCATTTT. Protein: CASSFAGQPQHF.

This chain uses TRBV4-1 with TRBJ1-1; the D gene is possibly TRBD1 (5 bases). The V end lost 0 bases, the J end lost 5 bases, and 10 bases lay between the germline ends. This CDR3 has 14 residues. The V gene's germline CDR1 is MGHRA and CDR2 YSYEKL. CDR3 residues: CASSQEPGWTEAFF. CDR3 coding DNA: TGCGCCAGCAGCCAAGAACCAGGGTGGACTGAAGCTTTCTTT.

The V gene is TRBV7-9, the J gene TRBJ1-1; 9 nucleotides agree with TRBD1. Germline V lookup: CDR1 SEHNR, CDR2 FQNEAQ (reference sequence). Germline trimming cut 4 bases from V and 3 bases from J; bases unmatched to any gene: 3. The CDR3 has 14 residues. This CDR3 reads CASSSGQGDTEAFF. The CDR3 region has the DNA TGTGCCAGCAGCTCGGGACAGGGAGACACTGAAGCTTTCTTT.

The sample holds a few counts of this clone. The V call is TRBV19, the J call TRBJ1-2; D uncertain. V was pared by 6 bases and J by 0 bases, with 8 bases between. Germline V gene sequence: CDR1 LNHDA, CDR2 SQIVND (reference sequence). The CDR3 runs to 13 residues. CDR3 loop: CASRLRANYGYTF. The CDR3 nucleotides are TGTGCCAGTAGGTTGAGGGCTAACTATGGCTACACCTTC.

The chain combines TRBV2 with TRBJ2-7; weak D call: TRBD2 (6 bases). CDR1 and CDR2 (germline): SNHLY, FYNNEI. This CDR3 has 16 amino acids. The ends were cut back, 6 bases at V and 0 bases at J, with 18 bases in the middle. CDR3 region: CASSHLPSASSYEQYF. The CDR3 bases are TGTGCCAGCAGCCACCTTCCTAGCGCGAGCTCCTACGAGCAGTACTTC.

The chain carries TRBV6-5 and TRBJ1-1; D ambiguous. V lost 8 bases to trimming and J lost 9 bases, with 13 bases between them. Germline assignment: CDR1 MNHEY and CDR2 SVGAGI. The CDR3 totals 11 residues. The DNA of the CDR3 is TGTGCCAGCGGCGCCCGAGGGCAAGCTTTCTTT. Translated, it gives CASGARGQAFF.

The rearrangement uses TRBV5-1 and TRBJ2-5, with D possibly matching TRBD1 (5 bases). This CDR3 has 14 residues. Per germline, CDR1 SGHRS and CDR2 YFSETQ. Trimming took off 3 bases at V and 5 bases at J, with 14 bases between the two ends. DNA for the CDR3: TGCGCCAGCAGCTCAACAGGACGTCTCGAGACCCAGTACTTC. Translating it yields CASSSTGRLETQYF. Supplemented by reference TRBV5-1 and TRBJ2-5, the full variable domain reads KAGVTQTPRYLIKTRGQQVTLSCSPISGHRSVSWYQQTPGQGLQFLFEYFSETQRNKGNFPGRFSGRQFSNSRSEMNVSTLELGDSALYLCASSSTGRLETQYFGPGTRLLVL.

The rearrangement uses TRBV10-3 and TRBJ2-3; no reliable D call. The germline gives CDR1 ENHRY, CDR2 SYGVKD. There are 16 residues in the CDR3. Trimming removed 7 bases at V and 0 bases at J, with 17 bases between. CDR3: CAINRVSGFSTDTQYF. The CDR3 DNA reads TGTGCCATCAATAGAGTCTCCGGGTTCAGCACAGATACGCAGTATTTT.

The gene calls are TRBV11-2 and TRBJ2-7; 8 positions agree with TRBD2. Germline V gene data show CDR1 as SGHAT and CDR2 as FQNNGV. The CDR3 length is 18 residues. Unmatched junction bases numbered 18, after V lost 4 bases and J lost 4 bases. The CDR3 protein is CASSSRMLGSGRGYEQYF. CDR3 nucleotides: TGTGCCAGCAGCTCCCGGATGCTGGGGAGCGGGAGAGGTTACGAGCAGTACTTC.

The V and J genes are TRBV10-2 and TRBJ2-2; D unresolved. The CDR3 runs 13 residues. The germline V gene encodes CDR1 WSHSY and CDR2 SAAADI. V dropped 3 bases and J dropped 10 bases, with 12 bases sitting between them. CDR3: CASSDPESLELFF. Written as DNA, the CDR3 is TGCGCCAGCAGTGATCCAGAATCTTTGGAGCTGTTTTTT.

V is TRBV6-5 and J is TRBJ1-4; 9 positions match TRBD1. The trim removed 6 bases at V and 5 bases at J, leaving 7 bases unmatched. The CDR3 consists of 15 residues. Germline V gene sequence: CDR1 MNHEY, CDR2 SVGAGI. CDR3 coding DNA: TGTGCCAGCAGAGGGACAGGGATCCCCAATGAAAAACTGTTTTTT. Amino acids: CASRGTGIPNEKLFF.

The CDR3 bases are TGTGCCAGCAGCTCCGGGACAGGGGGCGGACAGTTAAAAAACATTCAGTACTTC. Protein sequence: CASSSGTGGGQLKNIQYF. This sequence joins TRBV11-2 and TRBJ2-4; 12 nucleotides line up with TRBD1. Germline V gives CDR1 SGHAT, CDR2 FQNNGV. CDR3 length: 18 amino acids. V shed 4 bases and J 4 bases; nucleotides not matched to a gene: 11. Based on the CDR3 plus reference TRBV11-2 and TRBJ2-4, the full variable domain is EAGVAQSPRYKIIEKRQSVAFWCNPISGHATLYWYQQILGQGPKLLIQFQNNGVVDDSQLPKDRFSAERLKGVDSTLKIQPAKLEDSAVYLCASSSGTGGGQLKNIQYFGAGTRLSVL.

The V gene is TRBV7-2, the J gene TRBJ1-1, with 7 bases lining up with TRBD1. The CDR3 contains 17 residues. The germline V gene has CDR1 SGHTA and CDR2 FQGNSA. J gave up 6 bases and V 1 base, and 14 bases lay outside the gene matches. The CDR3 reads CASSLGYRGRVGSEAFF. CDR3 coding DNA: TGTGCCAGCAGCTTAGGATATAGGGGGCGCGTTGGCTCTGAAGCTTTCTTT.